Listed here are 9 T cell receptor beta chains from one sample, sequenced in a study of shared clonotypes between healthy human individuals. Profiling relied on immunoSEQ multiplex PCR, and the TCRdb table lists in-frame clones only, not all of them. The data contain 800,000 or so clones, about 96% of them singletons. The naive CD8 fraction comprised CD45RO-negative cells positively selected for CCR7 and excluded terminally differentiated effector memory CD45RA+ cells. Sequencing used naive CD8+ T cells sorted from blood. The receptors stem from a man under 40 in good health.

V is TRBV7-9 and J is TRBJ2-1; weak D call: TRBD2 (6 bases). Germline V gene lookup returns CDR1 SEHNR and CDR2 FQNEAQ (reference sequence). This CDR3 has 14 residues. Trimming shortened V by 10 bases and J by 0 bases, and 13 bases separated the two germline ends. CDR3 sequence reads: CATRQGGSYNEQFF. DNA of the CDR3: TGTGCCACAAGGCAGGGAGGCTCCTACAATGAGCAGTTCTTC.

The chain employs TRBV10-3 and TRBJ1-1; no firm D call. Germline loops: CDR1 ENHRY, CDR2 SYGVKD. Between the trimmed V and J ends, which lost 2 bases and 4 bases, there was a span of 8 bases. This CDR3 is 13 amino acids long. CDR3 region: CAISEMRGTEAFF. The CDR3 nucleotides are TGTGCCATCAGTGAGATGAGAGGCACTGAAGCTTTCTTT.

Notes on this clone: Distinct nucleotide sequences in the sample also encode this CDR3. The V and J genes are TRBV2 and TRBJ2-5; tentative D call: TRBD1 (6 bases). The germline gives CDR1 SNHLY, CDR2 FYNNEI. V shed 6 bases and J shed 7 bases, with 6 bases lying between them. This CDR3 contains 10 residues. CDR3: CASRGGTQYF. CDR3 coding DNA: TGTGCCAGCAGAGGGGGGACCCAGTACTTC. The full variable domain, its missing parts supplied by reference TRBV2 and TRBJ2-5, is EPEVTQTPSHQVTQMGQEVILRCVPISNHLYFYWYRQILGQKVEFLVSFYNNEISEKSEIFDDQFSVERPDGSNFTLKIRSTKLEDSAMYFCASRGGTQYFGPGTRLLVL.

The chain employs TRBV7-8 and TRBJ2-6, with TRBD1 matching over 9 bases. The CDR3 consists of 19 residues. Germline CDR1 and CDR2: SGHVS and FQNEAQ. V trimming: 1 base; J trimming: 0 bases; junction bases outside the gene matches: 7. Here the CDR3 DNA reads TGTGCCAGCAGCTTAGTTAATGGACAGGGGAGCTCTGGGGCCAACGTCCTGACTTTC. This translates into CASSLVNGQGSSGANVLTF.

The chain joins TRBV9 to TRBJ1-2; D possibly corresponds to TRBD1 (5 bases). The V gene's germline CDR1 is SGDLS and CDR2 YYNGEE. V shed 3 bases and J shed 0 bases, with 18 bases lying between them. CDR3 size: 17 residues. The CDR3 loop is CASSETGALPSNYGYTF. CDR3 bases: TGTGCCAGCAGCGAAACTGGGGCCCTGCCCTCTAACTATGGCTACACCTTC.

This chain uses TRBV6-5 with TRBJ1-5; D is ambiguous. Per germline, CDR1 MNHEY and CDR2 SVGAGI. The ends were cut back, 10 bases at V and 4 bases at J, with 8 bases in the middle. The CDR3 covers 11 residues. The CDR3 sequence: CATGINQPQHF. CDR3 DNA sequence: TGTGCCACCGGGATTAATCAGCCCCAGCATTTT.

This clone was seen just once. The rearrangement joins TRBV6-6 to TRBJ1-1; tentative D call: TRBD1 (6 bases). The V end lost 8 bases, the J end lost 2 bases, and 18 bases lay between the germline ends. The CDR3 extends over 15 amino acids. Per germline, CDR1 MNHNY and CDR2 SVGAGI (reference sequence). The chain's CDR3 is CASSKRGGGNTEAFF. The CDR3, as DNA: TGTGCCAGCTCTAAACGGGGGGGCGGAAACACTGAAGCTTTCTTT.

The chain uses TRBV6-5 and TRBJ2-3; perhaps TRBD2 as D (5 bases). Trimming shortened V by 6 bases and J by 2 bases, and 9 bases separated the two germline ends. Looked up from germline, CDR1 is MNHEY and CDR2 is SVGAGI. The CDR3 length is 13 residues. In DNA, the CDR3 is TGTGCCAGCAGCGCTAGCCTCACAGATACGCAGTATTTT. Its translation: CASSASLTDTQYF.

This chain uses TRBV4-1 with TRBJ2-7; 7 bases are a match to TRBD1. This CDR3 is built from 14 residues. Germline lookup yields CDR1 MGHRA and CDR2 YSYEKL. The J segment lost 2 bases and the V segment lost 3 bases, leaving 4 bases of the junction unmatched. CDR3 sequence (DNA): TGCGCCAGCAGCCATAGGACAGGCCCCTACGAGCAGTACTTC. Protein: CASSHRTGPYEQYF.